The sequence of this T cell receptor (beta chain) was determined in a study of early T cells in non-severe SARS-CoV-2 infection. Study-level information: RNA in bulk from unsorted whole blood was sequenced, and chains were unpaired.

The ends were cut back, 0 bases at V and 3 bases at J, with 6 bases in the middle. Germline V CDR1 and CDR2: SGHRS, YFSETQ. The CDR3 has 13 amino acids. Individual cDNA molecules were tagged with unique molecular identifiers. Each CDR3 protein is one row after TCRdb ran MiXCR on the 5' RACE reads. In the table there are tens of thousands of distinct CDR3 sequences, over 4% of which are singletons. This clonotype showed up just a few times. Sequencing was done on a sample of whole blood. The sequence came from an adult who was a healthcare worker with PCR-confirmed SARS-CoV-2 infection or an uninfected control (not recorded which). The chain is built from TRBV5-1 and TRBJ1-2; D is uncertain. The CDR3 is CASSLGSYYGYTF. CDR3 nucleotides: TGCGCCAGCAGCTTGGGCAGCTACTATGGCTACACCTTC.